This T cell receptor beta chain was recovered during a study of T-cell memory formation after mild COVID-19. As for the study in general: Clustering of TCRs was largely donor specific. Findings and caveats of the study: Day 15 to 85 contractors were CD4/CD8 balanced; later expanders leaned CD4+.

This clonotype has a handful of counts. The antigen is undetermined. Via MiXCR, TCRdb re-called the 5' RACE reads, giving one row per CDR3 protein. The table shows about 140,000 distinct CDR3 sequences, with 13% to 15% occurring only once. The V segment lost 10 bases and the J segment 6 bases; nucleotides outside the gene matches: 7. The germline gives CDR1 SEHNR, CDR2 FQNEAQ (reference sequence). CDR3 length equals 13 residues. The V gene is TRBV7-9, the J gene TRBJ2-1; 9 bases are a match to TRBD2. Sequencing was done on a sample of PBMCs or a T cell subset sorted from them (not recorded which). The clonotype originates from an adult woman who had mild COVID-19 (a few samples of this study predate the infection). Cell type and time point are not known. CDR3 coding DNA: TGTGCCACAACCGGGACTAGCCTCAATGAGCAGTTCTTC. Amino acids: CATTGTSLNEQFF.